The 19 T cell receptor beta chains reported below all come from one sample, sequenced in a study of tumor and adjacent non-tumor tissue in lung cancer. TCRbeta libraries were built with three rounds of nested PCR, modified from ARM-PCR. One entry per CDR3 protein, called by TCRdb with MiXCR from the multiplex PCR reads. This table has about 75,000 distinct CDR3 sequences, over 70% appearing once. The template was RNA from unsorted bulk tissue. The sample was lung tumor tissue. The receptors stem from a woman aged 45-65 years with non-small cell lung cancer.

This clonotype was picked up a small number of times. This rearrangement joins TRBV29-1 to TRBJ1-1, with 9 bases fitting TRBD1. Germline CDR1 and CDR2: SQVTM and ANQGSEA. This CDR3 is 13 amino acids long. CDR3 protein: CNAQGQGSTEAFF. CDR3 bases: TGCAACGCCCAGGGACAGGGAAGCACTGAAGCTTTCTTT.

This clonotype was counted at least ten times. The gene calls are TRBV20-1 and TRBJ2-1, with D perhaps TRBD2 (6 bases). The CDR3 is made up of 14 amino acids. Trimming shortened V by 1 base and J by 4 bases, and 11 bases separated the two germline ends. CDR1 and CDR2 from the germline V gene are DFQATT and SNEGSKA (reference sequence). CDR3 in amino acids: CSARGGLDYNEQFF. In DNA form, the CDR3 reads TGCAGTGCTAGAGGGGGACTGGATTACAATGAGCAGTTCTTC.

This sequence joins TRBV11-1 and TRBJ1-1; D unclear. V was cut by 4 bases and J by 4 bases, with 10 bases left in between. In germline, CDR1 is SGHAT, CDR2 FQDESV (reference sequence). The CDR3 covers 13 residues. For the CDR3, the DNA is TGTGCCAGCAGCTGGGGTTTCGTCACTGAAGCTTTCTTT. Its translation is CASSWGFVTEAFF.

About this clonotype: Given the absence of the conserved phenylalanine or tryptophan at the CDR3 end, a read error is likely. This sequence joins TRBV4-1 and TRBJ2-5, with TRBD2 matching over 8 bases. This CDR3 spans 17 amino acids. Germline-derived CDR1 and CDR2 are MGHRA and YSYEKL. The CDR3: CASSQDLLQREWETQYI. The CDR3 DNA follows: TGCGCCAGCAGTCAAGACCTCCTTCAGCGGGAGTGGGAGACCCAGTACATC.

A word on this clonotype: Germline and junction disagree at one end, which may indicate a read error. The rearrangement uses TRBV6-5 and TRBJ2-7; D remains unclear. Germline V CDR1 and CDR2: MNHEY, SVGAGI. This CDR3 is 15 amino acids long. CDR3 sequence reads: CASSYGRDQSYEQYF. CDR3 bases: TGTGCTAGCAGTTACGGTCGTGATCAATCCTACGAGCAGTACTTC.

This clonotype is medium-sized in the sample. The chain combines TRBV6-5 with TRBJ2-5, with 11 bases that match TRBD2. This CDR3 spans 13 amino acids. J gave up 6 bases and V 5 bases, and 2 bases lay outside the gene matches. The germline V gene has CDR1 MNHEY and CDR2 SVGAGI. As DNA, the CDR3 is TGTGCCAGCAGTCGACTAGCGGGGCAGACCCAGTACTTC. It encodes CASSRLAGQTQYF.

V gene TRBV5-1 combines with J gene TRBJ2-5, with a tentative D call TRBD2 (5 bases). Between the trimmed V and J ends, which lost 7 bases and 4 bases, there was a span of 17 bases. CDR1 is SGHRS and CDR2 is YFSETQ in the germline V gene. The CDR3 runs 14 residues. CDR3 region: CASGGADWGETQYF. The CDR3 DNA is TGCGCCAGCGGCGGAGCGGATTGGGGAGAGACCCAGTACTTC.

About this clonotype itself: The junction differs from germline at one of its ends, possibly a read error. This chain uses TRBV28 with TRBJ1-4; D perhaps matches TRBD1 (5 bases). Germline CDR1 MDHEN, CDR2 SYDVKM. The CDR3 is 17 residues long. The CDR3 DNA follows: TGTGCCAGCAGTTTATACGGGACTTCGGAGCATAATGAAAAACTGTTATTT. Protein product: CASSLYGTSEHNEKLLF.

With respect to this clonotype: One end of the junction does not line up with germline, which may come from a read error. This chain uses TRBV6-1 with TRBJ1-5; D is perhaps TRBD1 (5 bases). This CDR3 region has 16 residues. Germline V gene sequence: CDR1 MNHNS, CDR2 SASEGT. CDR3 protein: CASSERVSRENQPHHF. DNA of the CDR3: TGTGCCAGCAGTGAAAGGGTCTCCAGGGAGAACCAGCCCCACCATTTT.

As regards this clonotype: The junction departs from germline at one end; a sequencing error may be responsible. The CDR3 sequence: CTISEATTPDTQHF. The CDR3 region has the DNA TGTACCATCAGTGAGGCAACAACCCCGGATACGCAGCATTTT. This chain links TRBV10-3 with TRBJ2-3; D remains unclear. The J call may be mistaken, given a closer DNA end match to TRBJ1-5. The germline V gene encodes CDR1 ENHRY and CDR2 SYGVKD. The CDR3 is 14 residues long.

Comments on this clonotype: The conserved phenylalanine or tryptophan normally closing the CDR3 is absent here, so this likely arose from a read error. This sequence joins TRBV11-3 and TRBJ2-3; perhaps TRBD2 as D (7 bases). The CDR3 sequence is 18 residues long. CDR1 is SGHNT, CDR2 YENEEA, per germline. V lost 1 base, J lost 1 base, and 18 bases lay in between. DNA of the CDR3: TGTGCCAGCAGCTTAGGACTGGCGGGAGCAGGGGGCACAGATACGCAGTATCTT. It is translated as CASSLGLAGAGGTDTQYL.

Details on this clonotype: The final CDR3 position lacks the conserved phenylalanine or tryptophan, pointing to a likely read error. DNA of the CDR3: TGTGCTATCAGCGAACTAGAGGGGTTCTACGAGCAGTACCTC. Translated, it gives CAISELEGFYEQYL. This chain connects TRBV10-3 to TRBJ2-7; tentatively, D is TRBD1 or TRBD2 (5 bases each). CDR1 and CDR2 (germline): ENHRY, SYGVKD. This CDR3 comprises 14 residues.

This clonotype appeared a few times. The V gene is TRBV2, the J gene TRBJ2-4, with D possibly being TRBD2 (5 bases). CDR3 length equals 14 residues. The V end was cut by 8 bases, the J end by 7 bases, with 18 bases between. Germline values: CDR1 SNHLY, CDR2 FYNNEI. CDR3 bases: TGTGCCAGCGATCCGGATCTAAGCGGTAACATTCAGTACTTC. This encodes CASDPDLSGNIQYF.

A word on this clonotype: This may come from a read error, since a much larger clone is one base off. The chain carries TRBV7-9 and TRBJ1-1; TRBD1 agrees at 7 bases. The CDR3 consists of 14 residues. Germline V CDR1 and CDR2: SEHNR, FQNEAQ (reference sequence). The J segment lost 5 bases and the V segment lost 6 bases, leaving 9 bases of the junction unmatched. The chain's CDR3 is CASSLTGDITEAFF. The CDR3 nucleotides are TGTGCCAGCAGTCTTACAGGGGACATAACTGAAGCTTTCTTT.

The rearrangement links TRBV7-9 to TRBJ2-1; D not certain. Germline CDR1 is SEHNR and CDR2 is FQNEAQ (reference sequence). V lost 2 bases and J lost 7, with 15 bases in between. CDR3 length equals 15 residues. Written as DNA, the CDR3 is TGTGCCAGCAGCTTATTGTCAGCCGGGCTAAATGAGCAGTTCTTC. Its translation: CASSLLSAGLNEQFF.

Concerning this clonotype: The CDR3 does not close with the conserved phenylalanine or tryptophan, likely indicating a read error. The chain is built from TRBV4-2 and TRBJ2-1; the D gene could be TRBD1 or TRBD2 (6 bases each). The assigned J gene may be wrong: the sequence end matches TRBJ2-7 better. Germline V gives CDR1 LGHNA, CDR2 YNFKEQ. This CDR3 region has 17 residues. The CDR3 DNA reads TGTGCCGGCAGCCAAGAGGGGGGTGGCGGGCCCTACAATGAGCAGTACCTC. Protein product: CAGSQEGGGGPYNEQYL.

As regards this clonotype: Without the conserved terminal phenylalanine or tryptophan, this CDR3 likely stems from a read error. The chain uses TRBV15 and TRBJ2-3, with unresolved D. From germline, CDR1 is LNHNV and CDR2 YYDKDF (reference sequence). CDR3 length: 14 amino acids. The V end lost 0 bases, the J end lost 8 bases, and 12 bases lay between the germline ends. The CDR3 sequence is CATSRDSYSATQYL. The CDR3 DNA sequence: TGTGCCACCAGCAGAGACTCTTACTCGGCTACGCAGTATCTT.

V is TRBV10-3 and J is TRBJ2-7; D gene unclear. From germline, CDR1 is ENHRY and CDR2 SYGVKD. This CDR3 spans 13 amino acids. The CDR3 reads CRIERINTYEQYF. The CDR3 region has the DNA TGTCGCATCGAAAGGATCAATACCTACGAGCAGTACTTC.

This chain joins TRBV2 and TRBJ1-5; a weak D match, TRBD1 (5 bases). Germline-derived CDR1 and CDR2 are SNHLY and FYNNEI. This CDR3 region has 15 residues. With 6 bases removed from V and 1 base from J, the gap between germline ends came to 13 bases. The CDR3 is CASRDTGGSNQPQHF. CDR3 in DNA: TGTGCCAGCAGAGATACAGGAGGGAGCAATCAGCCCCAGCATTTT.